A single sample is the source of the 21 T cell receptor beta chains below, sequenced in a study of shared clonotypes between healthy human individuals (TCRdb year 2020). Preparation of the library involved the immunoSEQ multiplex PCR assay. TCRdb carries this immuneACCESS record with in-frame sequences only. Its versions omit some clonotypes, under half of them owing to an unresolved V gene in the studies checked, with the rest unexplained. In all, the sample holds some 2,500,000 clones, and 80% to 95% of those were seen once. The ten largest clones take up about 0.38% of the sample. The sequencing input was naive CD4+ T cells from PBMCs. The meaning of the sample's cell subset or site label: CD45RA+ positively selected. The source of these receptors is a man between 18 and 29 years old in good health. Some clones in this sample may be carry-over from other donors' samples.

The gene calls are TRBV25-1 and TRBJ1-3; no clear D gene. V gave up 3 bases and J gave up 4 bases, with 13 bases separating them. The CDR3 runs to 15 residues. Germline V CDR1 and CDR2: MGHDK, SYGVNS. CDR3 DNA: TGTGCCAGCAGTGACCCCGTAGTAGGCGGAAACACCATATATTTT. As protein: CASSDPVVGGNTIYF.

This chain uses TRBV30 with TRBJ2-2; tentatively, D is TRBD1 (5 bases). Germline CDR1 and CDR2: GTSNPN and SVGIG (reference sequence). There are 13 residues in the CDR3. V lost 5 bases, J lost 1 base, and 8 bases lay in between. The CDR3 sequence: CAWEGQNTGELFF. CDR3 nucleotide sequence: TGTGCCTGGGAAGGACAGAACACCGGGGAGCTGTTTTTT.

This chain joins TRBV7-2 and TRBJ2-1; the D is unclear. This CDR3 comprises 12 residues. The germline V gene has CDR1 SGHTA and CDR2 FQGNSA. V lost 5 bases to trimming and J lost 10 bases, with 12 bases between them. CDR3 amino acids: CASSHPPGEQFF. CDR3 in DNA: TGTGCCAGCAGCCACCCCCCCGGAGAGCAGTTCTTC.

The rearrangement uses TRBV7-2 and TRBJ1-5; no clear D gene. Germline V gene sequence: CDR1 SGHTA, CDR2 FQGNSA. V gave up 4 bases and J gave up 5 bases, with 9 bases separating them. The CDR3 is 13 amino acids. The CDR3 spells CASSSPPYQPQHF. The CDR3 nucleotides read TGTGCCAGCAGCTCACCGCCTTATCAGCCCCAGCATTTT.

The rearrangement joins TRBV4-2 to TRBJ1-5; D ambiguous. V lost 4 bases, J lost 0 bases, and 16 bases lay in between. The CDR3 totals 17 residues. CDR1 is LGHNA and CDR2 is YNFKEQ in the germline V gene. The CDR3 coding sequence is TGTGCCAGCAGCCCTTCATTCATATCGGATAGCAATCAGCCCCAGCATTTT. As protein: CASSPSFISDSNQPQHF.

The chain is built from TRBV5-1 and TRBJ2-2; 7 nucleotides line up with TRBD1. Germline V lookup: CDR1 SGHRS, CDR2 YFSETQ. This CDR3 region has 16 residues. V trimming: 4 bases; J trimming: 2 bases; junction bases outside the gene matches: 8. The CDR3 spells CASSRKQGPNTGELFF. Here the CDR3 DNA reads TGCGCCAGCAGCAGAAAACAGGGGCCCAACACCGGGGAGCTGTTTTTT.

This sequence joins TRBV9 and TRBJ2-6; weak D call: TRBD1 (6 bases). Germline CDR1 SGDLS, CDR2 YYNGEE. Trimming took off 0 bases at V and 0 bases at J, with 22 bases between the two ends. This CDR3 has 21 residues. CDR3 in amino acids: CASSVDPTGRLGYSGANVLTF. CDR3 nucleotide sequence: TGTGCCAGCAGCGTAGACCCGACAGGCCGCCTCGGCTACTCTGGGGCCAACGTCCTGACTTTC.

The V and J genes are TRBV7-2 and TRBJ2-6; D may be TRBD2 (6 bases). The germline CDR1 and CDR2 sequences are SGHTA and FQGNSA. V was trimmed by 1 base and J by 2 bases, leaving 9 bases between them. The CDR3 is 16 residues long. The CDR3 DNA is TGTGCCAGCAGCTTAGGGACGGGGGCTGGGGCCAACGTCCTGACTTTC. It encodes CASSLGTGAGANVLTF.

This clone was seen only a few times. The chain carries TRBV19 and TRBJ2-1, with 11 bases fitting TRBD1. The CDR3 length is 14 residues. Trimming cost V 5 bases and J 9 bases; bases outside gene matches: 6. The germline V gene encodes CDR1 LNHDA and CDR2 SQIVND (reference sequence). The CDR3 coding sequence is TGTGCCAGTAGTCCCCGGACAGGGGGCGGTGAGCAGTTCTTC. This sequence encodes CASSPRTGGGEQFF.

The chain couples TRBV6-5 to TRBJ2-3, with D perhaps matching TRBD2 (6 bases). The V and J ends lost 4 bases and 2 bases respectively, with 10 bases between them. CDR3 length: 14 residues. In germline, CDR1 is MNHEY, CDR2 SVGAGI. This CDR3 reads CASSLGLFTDTQYF. CDR3 in DNA: TGTGCCAGCAGTTTGGGACTGTTCACAGATACGCAGTATTTT.

The J gene is TRBJ2-2, the V gene TRBV7-2; D not resolved. V lost 7 bases to trimming and J lost 4 bases, with 13 bases between them. The CDR3 sequence is 14 residues long. Germline CDR1 is SGHTA and CDR2 is FQGNSA. CDR3 sequence: CASTLITPTGELFF. For the CDR3, the DNA is TGTGCCAGCACCCTGATTACGCCCACCGGGGAGCTGTTTTTT.

This clone has more than one count but fewer than ten. The rearrangement uses TRBV30 and TRBJ2-2, with unresolved D. The CDR3 sequence is 11 residues long. The V end was cut by 0 bases, the J end by 8 bases, with 4 bases between. Germline lookup yields CDR1 GTSNPN and CDR2 SVGIG (reference sequence). DNA of the CDR3: TGTGCCTGGAGTGTAGTTGGGGAGCTGTTTTTT. Protein: CAWSVVGELFF.

This sequence joins TRBV9 and TRBJ2-2; D remains ambiguous. V was pared by 4 bases and J by 3 bases, with 7 bases between. This CDR3 spans 13 amino acids. Germline CDR1 is SGDLS and CDR2 is YYNGEE. The CDR3 protein is CASSPIDTGELFF. CDR3 coding DNA: TGTGCCAGCAGCCCGATTGACACCGGGGAGCTGTTTTTT.

The chain joins TRBV7-9 to TRBJ2-7, with D perhaps TRBD1 or TRBD2 (5 bases each). The V gene lost 0 bases and the J gene lost 2 bases, with 8 bases spanning the gap. CDR1 SEHNR and CDR2 FQNEAQ come from the germline V gene (reference sequence). CDR3 length: 14 amino acids. The CDR3 loop reads CASSLAGTAYEQYF. CDR3 nucleotide sequence: TGTGCCAGCAGCTTAGCAGGGACGGCCTACGAGCAGTACTTC.

The chain is built from TRBV7-2 and TRBJ2-1; 13 nucleotides line up with TRBD2. V gave up 5 bases and J gave up 3 bases; unmatched junction bases: 13. Germline V gene lookup returns CDR1 SGHTA and CDR2 FQGNSA. This CDR3 is built from 19 residues. CDR3 loop: CASSQVGLAGSRHYNEQFF. CDR3 coding DNA: TGTGCCAGCAGCCAAGTGGGACTAGCGGGATCCCGACACTACAATGAGCAGTTCTTC.

CDR3 sequence (DNA): TGCAGCGTCCGACCAGGATTCAATGAGCAGTTCTTC. This gives the protein CSVRPGFNEQFF. The chain carries TRBV29-1 and TRBJ2-1; no reliable D call. V lost 6 bases, J lost 6 bases, and 12 bases lay in between. Germline lookup yields CDR1 SQVTM and CDR2 ANQGSEA. This CDR3 spans 12 amino acids.

The chain joins TRBV6-1 to TRBJ1-5, with D possibly TRBD1 on 6 matching bases. Germline CDR1 reads MNHNS; CDR2 reads SASEGT. Trimming removed 7 bases from V and 0 bases from J, with 13 bases in between. The CDR3 is 15 amino acids. For the CDR3, the DNA is TGTGCCAGCATCGGGGGGCCGATTAGCAATCAGCCCCAGCATTTT. Its protein product is CASIGGPISNQPQHF.

The chain carries TRBV9 and TRBJ2-1; 9 nucleotides align to TRBD2. Germline CDR1 reads SGDLS; CDR2 reads YYNGEE. The V gene end was trimmed by 4 bases and the J gene end by 8 bases; junction bases not matched to a gene: 16. The length of the CDR3 is 17 residues. For the CDR3, the DNA is TGTGCCAGCAGCCCTACCTATAGCGGGAGAGGTACCTATGAGCAGTTCTTC. Its translation: CASSPTYSGRGTYEQFF.

The chain employs TRBV5-1 and TRBJ1-1; 7 positions match TRBD1. Germline V gene lookup returns CDR1 SGHRS and CDR2 YFSETQ. V shed 1 base and J 0 bases; nucleotides not matched to a gene: 9. This CDR3 region has 17 residues. In DNA form, the CDR3 reads TGCGCCAGCAGCTTGAACCTCCGGGACAGTTTGAACACTGAAGCTTTCTTT. It encodes CASSLNLRDSLNTEAFF.

The chain combines TRBV15 with TRBJ2-3; 8 bases agree with TRBD2. The V segment lost 5 bases and the J segment 2 bases; nucleotides outside the gene matches: 6. This CDR3 has 15 residues. Germline-derived CDR1 and CDR2 are LNHNV and YYDKDF (reference sequence). In nucleotides, the CDR3 is TGTGCCACCAGCCTGGGACTAGGAGCCACAGATACGCAGTATTTT. This gives the protein CATSLGLGATDTQYF.

This clone occurred once. Other nucleotide sequences from this sample produce the same CDR3. The chain combines TRBV7-9 with TRBJ1-1, with 8 bases aligning to TRBD1. This CDR3 is built from 14 residues. Trimming cost V 3 bases and J 5 bases; bases outside gene matches: 5. Per the germline V gene, CDR1 is SEHNR and CDR2 is FQNEAQ (reference sequence). CDR3 in amino acids: CASSFGTGETEAFF. The CDR3 DNA follows: TGTGCCAGCAGCTTTGGGACAGGAGAGACTGAAGCTTTCTTT.